This T cell receptor beta chain was identified during a study of post-analysis software for immune sequencing data. In the study overall: The disease courses spanned relapsing-remitting, secondary progressive and progressive-relapsing forms of multiple sclerosis. Study outcomes and limitations: Comparison of patients with controls showed 5 or 6 TRBV segments more frequent in patients, TRBV5-6, TRBV5-1 and TRBV20-1 among them.

Concerning this clonotype: The antigen remains unidentified.

Sequencing libraries made from TCR beta cDNA carried unique molecular identifiers. Out of 1 to 10 million T cells, roughly 0.5 million cDNA molecules were generated. TCRdb passed the PCR reads through MiXCR, listing each CDR3 protein once. The sample records about 160,000 distinct CDR3 sequences, about 37% being singletons. Germline values: CDR1 MDHEN, CDR2 SYDVKM. CDR3 size: 15 residues. The ends were cut back, 4 bases at V and 5 bases at J, with 17 bases in the middle. This receptor was obtained from a girl aged 10 to 17 with multiple sclerosis. V usage is TRBV28 and J usage is TRBJ1-2; D perhaps matches TRBD1 (6 bases). This specimen was blood, taken after autologous hematopoietic stem cell transplantation. CDR3 DNA sequence: TGTGCCAGCAGTTCGGGGGCCAGTCTCGCATATGGCTACACCTTC. The encoded protein is CASSSGASLAYGYTF.